This T cell receptor (beta chain) was sequenced during a study of shared T cell receptors in the human thymus. CDR3 length equals 15 residues. The germline V gene encodes CDR1 MRHNA and CDR2 SNTAGT. Trimming pared 0 bases from V and 0 bases from J, leaving 8 bases between. Produced via immunoSEQ multiplex PCR; TCRdb's table is partial and in-frame only. Counted here are around 340,000 clones, around 95% occurring once; the ten biggest clones make up roughly 0.021%. Sequenced sample: thymocytes. This TCR derives from a human donor. The chain couples TRBV6-4 to TRBJ1-1; D is undetermined. The CDR3 nucleotides read TGTGCCAGCAGTGACTCCAGGCAGTTGAACACTGAAGCTTTCTTT. Translating gives CASSDSRQLNTEAFF.